This is a list of T cell receptor beta chains from one sample in a study of early T cells in non-severe SARS-CoV-2 infection. From the 5' RACE reads, TCRdb called clonotypes with MiXCR, one entry per CDR3 protein. This table holds 70,000 or so distinct CDR3 sequences, about an eighth found once. What was sequenced was whole blood. All receptors come from an adult who was a healthcare worker with PCR-confirmed SARS-CoV-2 infection or an uninfected control (not recorded which). CDR3s include the opening cysteine and the closing phenylalanine or tryptophan. Each record gives: V gene, J gene, clone size, D gene, CDR3 protein, CDR3 DNA. The D gene is left open where the match is weak. Size is omitted from some rows. Given values are once, few, many or a class for expanded clones.

v_call: TRBV18
j_call: TRBJ1-6
clone_size: many
d_call: TRBD1
cdr3_aa: CASSSGGNSPLHF
cdr3_nt: TGTGCCAGCTCGTCAGGGGGCAATTCACCCCTCCACTTT

v_call: TRBV20-1
j_call: TRBJ2-4
clone_size: .
d_call: .
cdr3_aa: CSARPSPLLNLYLAKNIQYF
cdr3_nt: TGCAGTGCTAGGCCTTCCCCACTATTGAACCTCTATCTAGCCAAAAACATTCAGTACTTC

v_call: TRBV6-1
j_call: TRBJ2-3
clone_size: many
d_call: TRBD1
cdr3_aa: CASSPGQGADTQYF
cdr3_nt: TGTGCCAGCAGTCCGGGACAGGGCGCAGATACGCAGTATTTT

v_call: TRBV12-5
j_call: TRBJ2-5
clone_size: few
d_call: .
cdr3_aa: CASTNLLGPILQETQYF
cdr3_nt: TGTGCTAGTACCAACCTCCTAGGACCGATCCTTCAAGAGACCCAGTACTTC

v_call: TRBV5-4
j_call: TRBJ1-2
clone_size: many
d_call: .
cdr3_aa: CASSLAGGGGYTF
cdr3_nt: TGTGCCAGCAGCTTGGCGGGGGGCGGAGGCTACACCTTC

v_call: TRBV5-1
j_call: TRBJ1-6
clone_size: many
d_call: .
cdr3_aa: CASSREGQINSPLHF
cdr3_nt: TGCGCCAGCAGCCGAGAAGGACAGATTAATTCACCCCTCCACTTT

v_call: TRBV5-5
j_call: TRBJ1-5
clone_size: few
d_call: .
cdr3_aa: CASSLDPRGGEPQHF
cdr3_nt: TGTGCCAGCAGCTTGGATCCCAGGGGCGGGGAGCCCCAGCATTTT

v_call: TRBV3-1
j_call: TRBJ2-7
clone_size: .
d_call: .
cdr3_aa: CASSHSFEQYF
cdr3_nt: TGTGCCAGCAGCCACTCTTTCGAGCAGTACTTC

v_call: TRBV5-1
j_call: TRBJ1-1
clone_size: few
d_call: .
cdr3_aa: CASSKGDTEAFF
cdr3_nt: TGCGCCAGCAGCAAGGGGGACACTGAAGCTTTCTTT

v_call: TRBV7-8
j_call: TRBJ1-1
clone_size: few
d_call: TRBD1
cdr3_aa: CASSLEYGDSYYTEAFF
cdr3_nt: TGTGCCAGCAGCTTAGAGTATGGGGACAGTTATTACACTGAAGCTTTCTTT

v_call: TRBV3-1
j_call: TRBJ1-6
clone_size: many
d_call: TRBD1
cdr3_aa: CASSQVPQGAYDSPLHF
cdr3_nt: TGTGCCAGCAGCCAAGTCCCGCAGGGGGCGTATGACTCACCCCTCCACTTT

v_call: TRBV11-2
j_call: TRBJ2-3
clone_size: many
d_call: .
cdr3_aa: CASSPNPSSPPSTDTQYF
cdr3_nt: TGTGCCAGCAGCCCAAACCCTTCTAGTCCTCCTAGCACAGATACGCAGTATTTT

v_call: TRBV12-3/TRBV12-4
j_call: TRBJ2-2
clone_size: few
d_call: TRBD1
cdr3_aa: CASSPDRALFF
cdr3_nt: TGTGCCAGCAGCCCCGACAGGGCGCTGTTTTTT

v_call: TRBV7-9
j_call: TRBJ1-1
clone_size: few
d_call: .
cdr3_aa: CASTPWTAGTEAFF
cdr3_nt: TGTGCCAGCACCCCATGGACAGCGGGCACTGAAGCTTTCTTT

v_call: TRBV30
j_call: TRBJ2-7
clone_size: few
d_call: TRBD1
cdr3_aa: CAWSKGTGEYF
cdr3_nt: TGTGCCTGGAGTAAAGGGACAGGGGAGTACTTC

v_call: TRBV4-1
j_call: TRBJ1-1
clone_size: many
d_call: TRBD1
cdr3_aa: CASSQGGGTGGMNTEAFF
cdr3_nt: TGCGCCAGCAGCCAAGGAGGTGGGACAGGGGGCATGAACACTGAAGCTTTCTTT

v_call: TRBV28
j_call: TRBJ2-1
clone_size: .
d_call: TRBD2
cdr3_aa: CASYPPSGVYNEQFF
cdr3_nt: TGTGCCAGCTACCCGCCCAGCGGGGTTTACAATGAGCAGTTCTTC

v_call: TRBV6-5
j_call: TRBJ1-1
clone_size: .
d_call: .
cdr3_aa: CASSYSGRLHTEAFF
cdr3_nt: TGTGCCAGCAGTTACTCGGGACGGCTGCACACTGAAGCTTTCTTT

v_call: TRBV20-1
j_call: TRBJ1-6
clone_size: few
d_call: .
cdr3_aa: CSARDLRRSSYNSPLHF
cdr3_nt: TGCAGTGCTAGAGATCTCAGACGCAGCTCCTATAATTCACCCCTCCACTTT

v_call: TRBV12-3/TRBV12-4
j_call: TRBJ1-6
clone_size: many
d_call: .
cdr3_aa: CASSFAAYNSPLHF
cdr3_nt: TGTGCCAGCAGTTTCGCAGCCTATAATTCACCCCTCCACTTT

v_call: TRBV6-2/TRBV6-3
j_call: TRBJ2-7
clone_size: few
d_call: TRBD1
cdr3_aa: CASRRIRDRPYEQYF
cdr3_nt: TGTGCCAGCAGAAGAATCCGGGACAGGCCCTACGAGCAGTACTTC

v_call: TRBV28
j_call: TRBJ1-3
clone_size: .
d_call: TRBD1
cdr3_aa: CASSFIPGQSSGNTIYF
cdr3_nt: TGTGCCAGCAGTTTCATCCCGGGACAGTCCTCTGGAAACACCATATATTTT